The 31 T cell receptor beta chains listed next were all sequenced from one sample in a study of T cell responses to AZD1222 COVID-19 vaccine (TCRdb year 2021). Library preparation employed the immunoSEQ multiplex PCR assay. TCRdb took over this immuneACCESS table, retaining in-frame rearrangements with V and J assigned. Such tables are incomplete; in checked studies, under half of the missing clones stem from an unresolved V gene, and the remainder is unexplained. The sample table lists just under 75,000 clones, about three quarters of them with a count of one. The ten largest clones capture about 50% of the sample. The time point label, read with the paper, signifies: about 28 days (+/-7) after the second vaccine dose. The specimen was peripheral blood, collected 28 days after the second AZD1222 dose. The origin of the receptors is an adult who received the AZD1222 COVID-19 vaccine.

This sequence joins TRBV19 and TRBJ1-5, with D possibly matching TRBD1 (6 bases). This CDR3 is built from 13 residues. Germline-derived CDR1 and CDR2 are LNHDA and SQIVND (reference sequence). V was trimmed by 10 bases and J by 7 bases, leaving 17 bases between them. The CDR3 protein is CATWGAWEQPQHF. CDR3 in DNA: TGTGCCACCTGGGGGGCGTGGGAGCAGCCCCAGCATTTT.

V usage is TRBV9 and J usage is TRBJ1-2; D call uncertain. The CDR3 totals 12 residues. Trimming left V 0 bases short and J 5 bases short, with 5 bases between. Germline CDR1 reads SGDLS; CDR2 reads YYNGEE. The CDR3 region has the DNA TGTGCCAGCAGCGTAGAGGATTATGGCTACACCTTC. As protein: CASSVEDYGYTF. The complete variable domain, with remaining parts taken from reference TRBV9 and TRBJ1-2, reads DSGVTQTPKHLITATGQRVTLRCSPRSGDLSVYWYQQSLDQGLQFLIQYYNGEERAKGNILERFSAQQFPDLHSELNLSSLELGDSALYFCASSVEDYGYTFGSGTRLTVV.

The chain recombines TRBV11-2 with TRBJ2-7; weak D call: TRBD1 (5 bases). The CDR3 is made up of 15 amino acids. V lost 5 bases and J 4 bases, leaving 18 bases between the germline ends. Germline CDR1 SGHAT, CDR2 FQNNGV. For the CDR3, the DNA is TGTGCCAGCAGCATTACCTCAGTGACAGAGTACGAGCAGTACTTC. Translation gives CASSITSVTEYEQYF.

The chain employs TRBV7-9 and TRBJ2-7; perhaps TRBD1 as D (6 bases). The V gene lost 4 bases and the J gene lost 1 base, with 14 bases spanning the gap. Per germline, CDR1 SEHNR and CDR2 FQNEAQ (reference sequence). This CDR3 comprises 15 residues. The CDR3 DNA is TGTGCCAGCAGCTCCTGGACAGCCGAATCCTACGAGCAGTACTTC. Translating it yields CASSSWTAESYEQYF.

The genes are TRBV2 and TRBJ1-5, with D tentatively TRBD1 (6 bases). The CDR3 is 14 residues long. Looked up from germline, CDR1 is SNHLY and CDR2 is FYNNEI. The V end lost 6 bases, the J end lost 7 bases, and 16 bases lay between the germline ends. The CDR3 loop reads CASSITGTPQPQHF. The CDR3 DNA sequence: TGTGCCAGCAGCATAACAGGGACTCCGCAGCCCCAGCATTTT.

The chain is built from TRBV7-9 and TRBJ2-5, with TRBD2 identical over 11 bases. The germline CDR1 and CDR2 sequences are SEHNR and FQNEAQ (reference sequence). The V and J ends lost 5 bases and 3 bases, in that order; junction bases with no gene match: 2. The CDR3 contains 14 residues. CDR3 coding DNA: TGTGCCAGCAGCGCGACTAGCGGGGAAGAGACCCAGTACTTC. Protein: CASSATSGEETQYF. The complete variable domain, with remaining parts taken from reference TRBV7-9 and TRBJ2-5, reads DTGVSQNPRHKITKRGQNVTFRCDPISEHNRLYWYRQTLGQGPEFLTYFQNEAQLEKSRLLSDRFSAERPKGSFSTLEIQRTEQGDSAMYLCASSATSGEETQYFGPGTRLLVL.

The chain has TRBV2 and TRBJ2-7; 13 bases fit TRBD2. CDR3 length: 15 amino acids. J gave up 7 bases and V 6 bases, and 9 bases lay outside the gene matches. Per germline, CDR1 SNHLY and CDR2 FYNNEI. DNA for the CDR3: TGTGCCAGCAGAGGAGGACTAGCGGGAGTCCTAGAGCAGTACTTC. Encoded protein: CASRGGLAGVLEQYF.

The chain has TRBV24-1 and TRBJ1-1; TRBD1 aligns across 8 bases. This CDR3 contains 16 residues. The germline CDR1 and CDR2 sequences are KGHDR and SFDVKD. The junction had 7 bases not matched to a gene; V was cut back by 1 base and J by 4 bases. The CDR3 sequence: CATSDFPGTGGTEAFF. In DNA, the CDR3 is TGTGCCACCAGTGATTTTCCCGGGACAGGAGGCACTGAAGCTTTCTTT.

The J gene is TRBJ1-5, the V gene TRBV30; TRBD1 aligns across 8 bases. Germline assignment: CDR1 GTSNPN and CDR2 SVGIG (reference sequence). With V trimmed by 4 bases and J by 5 bases, 4 bases remained unmatched. The CDR3 has 13 amino acids. CDR3 DNA sequence: TGTGCCTGGACAGGGGGCTTGGATCAGCCCCAGCATTTT. This sequence encodes CAWTGGLDQPQHF.

This clone was detected once. The V and J genes are TRBV5-4 and TRBJ2-3, with D perhaps matching TRBD1 (5 bases). Trimming stripped 2 bases from V and 3 bases from J, with 7 bases between. The length of the CDR3 is 13 residues. CDR1 and CDR2 (germline): SGHNT, YYREEE (reference sequence). The CDR3 coding sequence is TGTGCCAGCAGCTTACAGGAGACAGATACGCAGTATTTT. Encoded protein: CASSLQETDTQYF.

The chain combines TRBV12-3 or TRBV12-4 with TRBJ2-1; either TRBD1 or TRBD2 may fit D (6 bases each). CDR3 length: 12 residues. Trimming took off 2 bases at V and 10 bases at J, with 9 bases between the two ends. CDR3 loop: CASSLRGREQFF. The CDR3 DNA reads as TGTGCCAGCAGTTTACGGGGGCGGGAGCAGTTCTTC.

Written as DNA, the CDR3 is TGTGCCAGCAGCTCGTCCGGGACTAGTTTTTTCTTC. Its protein product is CASSSSGTSFFF. This sequence joins TRBV11-2 and TRBJ2-1, with 8 bases matching TRBD2. This CDR3 has 12 amino acids. J lost 16 bases, V lost 4 bases, and 9 bases had no gene match. CDR1 is SGHAT and CDR2 is FQNNGV in the germline V gene.

This clone was counted only a few times. This sequence joins TRBV10-2 and TRBJ2-1; 11 bases fit TRBD2. Germline CDR1 and CDR2: WSHSY and SAAADI. The length of the CDR3 is 16 residues. V shed 6 bases and J 6 bases; nucleotides not matched to a gene: 10. Here the CDR3 reads CASRIAGGPLANEQFF. The CDR3 nucleotides read TGCGCCAGCAGGATAGCGGGAGGGCCTTTGGCCAATGAGCAGTTCTTC.

This rearrangement joins TRBV1 to TRBJ2-6; TRBD1, the table's D call, was not compared with the DNA. TRBV1 is a documented pseudogene. The CDR3 is made up of 18 amino acids. CDR3 protein: CTSSQGGQGASGANVLTF. In DNA, the CDR3 is TGCACCAGCAGCCAAGGGGGACAGGGGGCCTCTGGGGCCAACGTCCTGACTTTC.

This clone was detected only a few times. This sequence joins TRBV10-3 and TRBJ1-1; D is unresolved. Trimming took 4 bases from V and 3 from J, leaving 9 bases between them. The CDR3 covers 13 residues. The germline V gene encodes CDR1 ENHRY and CDR2 SYGVKD. DNA for the CDR3: TGTGCCATCAGTGGGCAGGCCGACACTGAAGCTTTCTTT. It specifies CAISGQADTEAFF.

This rearrangement joins TRBV6-5 to TRBJ2-2; D possibly corresponds to TRBD2 (5 bases). CDR1 MNHEY and CDR2 SVGAGI come from the germline V gene. V gave up 9 bases and J gave up 4 bases, with 12 bases separating them. The CDR3 extends over 13 amino acids. CDR3 in DNA: TGTGCCAGTCTCACGCTAGCCACCGGGGAGCTGTTTTTT. Translation gives CASLTLATGELFF.

The chain is built from TRBV7-8 and TRBJ2-7; D is unresolved. V lost 2 bases and J 0 bases, leaving 11 bases between the germline ends. CDR1 is SGHVS, CDR2 FQNEAQ, per germline. The CDR3 covers 15 residues. CDR3 sequence (DNA): TGTGCCAGCAGCTTATCTCCAGGCAACTCCTACGAGCAGTACTTC. Protein sequence: CASSLSPGNSYEQYF.

This chain uses TRBV19 with TRBJ1-1, with D possibly TRBD1 on 5 matching bases. This CDR3 has 15 residues. The germline gives CDR1 LNHDA, CDR2 SQIVND (reference sequence). Trimming pared 7 bases from V and 7 bases from J, leaving 22 bases between. The CDR3 nucleotides are TGTGCCAGTACCGTCCCGCGGGGAGGGGCGATTGAAGCTTTCTTT. This gives the protein CASTVPRGGAIEAFF. Together with reference TRBV19 and TRBJ1-1, the CDR3 gives the full variable domain: DGGITQSPKYLFRKEGQNVTLSCEQNLNHDAMYWYRQDPGQGLRLIYYSQIVNDFQKGDIAEGYSVSREKKESFPLTVTSAQKNPTAFYLCASTVPRGGAIEAFFGQGTRLTVV.

V gene TRBV4-3 combines with J gene TRBJ2-3, with D maybe TRBD2 (6 bases). Trimming stripped 0 bases from V and 4 bases from J, with 14 bases between. CDR3 length equals 16 residues. Germline CDR1 LGHNA, CDR2 YSLEER. CDR3 nucleotide sequence: TGCGCCAGCAGCCAAGATCGGTGGGCTAGCGCAGATACGCAGTATTTT. Encoded protein: CASSQDRWASADTQYF.

The genes are TRBV6-1 and TRBJ2-1; D is perhaps TRBD2 (5 bases). Trimming removed 3 bases at V and 2 bases at J, with 11 bases between. Germline values: CDR1 MNHNS, CDR2 SASEGT. The length of the CDR3 is 15 residues. CDR3 in amino acids: CASSEPGFTYNEQFF. The CDR3 DNA reads as TGTGCCAGCAGTGAGCCGGGATTCACCTACAATGAGCAGTTCTTC.

The chain recombines TRBV7-2 with TRBJ2-7; unclear D gene. Germline CDR1 SGHTA, CDR2 FQGNSA. The CDR3 spans 15 residues. Trimming removed 2 bases at V and 3 bases at J, with 14 bases between. The CDR3 loop reads CASSLLGLIGYEQYF. The CDR3, as DNA: TGTGCCAGCAGCTTACTCGGGCTGATTGGCTACGAGCAGTACTTC.

The V gene is TRBV19, the J gene TRBJ2-3; no firm D call. The germline CDR1 and CDR2 sequences are LNHDA and SQIVND (reference sequence). Trimming took off 3 bases at V and 3 bases at J, with 10 bases between the two ends. The length of the CDR3 is 14 residues. The DNA of the CDR3 is TGTGCCAGTAGTATTGACCCCTTGACAGATACGCAGTATTTT. It yields the protein CASSIDPLTDTQYF.

This chain connects TRBV10-3 to TRBJ1-4; D ambiguous. V lost 2 bases to trimming and J lost 6 bases, with 10 bases between them. Germline V gives CDR1 ENHRY, CDR2 SYGVKD. The CDR3 has 14 residues. Here the CDR3 DNA reads TGTGCCATCAGTGAGCGGCAGGATTATGAAAAACTGTTTTTT. Its translation is CAISERQDYEKLFF.

The gene calls are TRBV27 and TRBJ1-2; possibly TRBD1 for D (5 bases). V was trimmed by 5 bases and J by 0 bases, leaving 10 bases between them. The CDR3 runs 14 residues. Per germline, CDR1 MNHEY and CDR2 SMNVEV (reference sequence). DNA of the CDR3: TGTGCCAGCAGTAATCAGGGAGCTAACTATGGCTACACCTTC. Translating it yields CASSNQGANYGYTF.

The J gene is TRBJ1-5, the V gene TRBV7-8, with D perhaps TRBD1 (6 bases). There are 15 residues in the CDR3. V shed 3 bases and J shed 7 bases, with 16 bases lying between them. CDR1 and CDR2 (germline): SGHVS, FQNEAQ. The DNA for the CDR3 is TGTGCCAGCAGCTTGGAGGGGGGGGCCCCCCAGCCCCAGCATTTT. It specifies CASSLEGGAPQPQHF.

V is TRBV11-2 and J is TRBJ2-1, with D uncertain. The CDR3 covers 12 residues. Between the trimmed V and J ends, which lost 1 base and 9 bases, there was a span of 7 bases. In germline, CDR1 is SGHAT, CDR2 FQNNGV. Here the CDR3 reads CASSLGLTEQFF. The CDR3 coding sequence is TGTGCCAGCAGCTTAGGGCTTACTGAGCAGTTCTTC.

The CDR3 spells CASSRTNRGPNSPLHF. CDR3 DNA sequence: TGTGCCAGCAGCCGTACCAACAGGGGCCCGAATTCACCCCTCCACTTT. V and J are TRBV27 and TRBJ1-6; 7 positions match TRBD1. CDR3 length equals 16 residues. The V gene's germline CDR1 is MNHEY and CDR2 SMNVEV (reference sequence). The V segment lost 6 bases and the J segment 7 bases; nucleotides outside the gene matches: 12.

The J gene is TRBJ2-3, the V gene TRBV28; weak D call: TRBD2 (5 bases). V was cut by 7 bases and J by 10 bases, with 18 bases left in between. In germline, CDR1 is MDHEN, CDR2 SYDVKM. The CDR3 has 13 residues. The CDR3 DNA follows: TGTGCCAGCATTGGAAGGGCCCGGGATGCGCAGTATTTT. It translates to CASIGRARDAQYF.

This clone came up once. The chain is built from TRBV24-1 and TRBJ2-1; D may be TRBD1 (5 bases). The CDR3 is 15 amino acids. The V and J ends lost 4 bases and 5 bases respectively, with 14 bases between them. Germline V lookup: CDR1 KGHDR, CDR2 SFDVKD. The CDR3 reads CATSDRTNPNNEQFF. The CDR3 DNA reads as TGTGCCACCAGTGACAGGACAAACCCCAACAATGAGCAGTTCTTC.

The rearrangement joins TRBV5-6 to TRBJ1-1; D is perhaps TRBD1 (6 bases). Trimming cost V 2 bases and J 3 bases, with 11 bases left between them. The CDR3 has 14 residues. The germline V gene encodes CDR1 SGHDT and CDR2 YYEEEE. The CDR3 loop reads CASSFGSGDTEAFF. The CDR3 DNA is TGTGCCAGCAGCTTCGGGTCAGGGGACACTGAAGCTTTCTTT.

The chain carries TRBV19 and TRBJ2-5; 10 bases fit TRBD2. The CDR3 spans 14 residues. The germline gives CDR1 LNHDA, CDR2 SQIVND (reference sequence). V lost 6 bases and J lost 5; bases outside the gene matches: 6. This chain's CDR3 is CASSSGGALETQYF. DNA of the CDR3: TGTGCCAGTAGCAGCGGGGGGGCCCTGGAGACCCAGTACTTC.